This entry lists 27 T cell receptor beta chains sequenced from one sample in a study of shared clonotypes between healthy human individuals. TCRdb's table, derived via immunoSEQ multiplex PCR, lists solely in-frame clones and lacks some. The data contain around 2,000,000 clones, less than 95% of them seen just once; the ten biggest clones take up around 1.2%. CD45RO negativity and positive selection for CCR7 defined naive CD8 cells, a population that excluded terminally differentiated effector memory CD45RA+ cells. Sequenced sample: naive CD8+ T cells sorted from blood. The receptor set was obtained from a man aged 18 to 35 in good health.

The chain has TRBV4-3 and TRBJ2-5; TRBD1 might be the D (6 bases). Germline values: CDR1 LGHNA, CDR2 YSLEER. The germline V and J ends were trimmed by 0 bases and 0 bases, with 14 bases remaining between them. This CDR3 spans 17 amino acids. CDR3 in amino acids: CASSQDSGRGYQETQYF. As DNA, the CDR3 is TGCGCCAGCAGCCAAGATTCGGGCAGGGGCTACCAAGAGACCCAGTACTTC.

V usage is TRBV6-5 and J usage is TRBJ1-1, with 9 nucleotides matching TRBD1. CDR3 length equals 15 residues. CDR1 is MNHEY and CDR2 is SVGAGI in the germline V gene. V was pared by 2 bases and J by 4 bases, with 5 bases of the junction left unmatched. The DNA for the CDR3 is TGTGCCAGCAGTTACGGACAGGGGATGGGCACTGAAGCTTTCTTT. Its translation: CASSYGQGMGTEAFF.

This chain joins TRBV4-3 and TRBJ2-7; 9 bases agree with TRBD2. V was clipped by 4 bases and J by 7 bases; unmatched bases: 11. CDR1 LGHNA and CDR2 YSLEER come from the germline V gene. The CDR3 contains 15 residues. This CDR3 reads CASSLAELAGNEQYF. The CDR3 nucleotides are TGCGCCAGCAGCCTTGCGGAGCTAGCGGGGAATGAGCAGTACTTC.

V usage is TRBV4-1 and J usage is TRBJ1-6; 8 bases are a match to TRBD1. CDR1 MGHRA and CDR2 YSYEKL come from the germline V gene. The CDR3 runs to 16 residues. V was clipped by 1 base and J by 4 bases; unmatched bases: 3. The CDR3 region has the DNA TGCGCCAGCAGCCAAGGCCGGACAGGGTATAATTCACCCCTCCACTTT. Residues: CASSQGRTGYNSPLHF.

The chain recombines TRBV5-6 with TRBJ2-1, with D possibly being TRBD1 (5 bases). Germline V CDR1 and CDR2: SGHDT, YYEEEE. V dropped 0 bases and J dropped 4 bases, with 11 bases sitting between them. This CDR3 has 15 residues. The CDR3 loop reads CASSLGQNTYNEQFF. The CDR3 region has the DNA TGTGCCAGCAGCTTGGGACAGAACACTTACAATGAGCAGTTCTTC.

V gene TRBV9 combines with J gene TRBJ2-5; weak D call: TRBD1 (5 bases). CDR1 and CDR2 from the germline V gene are SGDLS and YYNGEE. The CDR3 spans 14 residues. Trimming pared 0 bases from V and 5 bases from J, leaving 11 bases between. The CDR3 region has the DNA TGTGCCAGCAGCGTAGCGGACACGCCGGAGACCCAGTACTTC. Protein: CASSVADTPETQYF.

CDR3 amino acids: CASSATSVEQFF. The CDR3, as DNA: TGTGCCAGCAGCGCTACTAGCGTTGAGCAGTTCTTC. The chain is built from TRBV7-9 and TRBJ2-1; 7 bases match TRBD2. Trimming cost V 5 bases and J 9 bases; bases outside gene matches: 4. The CDR3 covers 12 residues. Germline assignment: CDR1 SEHNR and CDR2 FQNEAQ (reference sequence). Looking up the rest from reference TRBV7-9 and TRBJ2-1 gives the full variable domain: DTGVSQNPRHKITKRGQNVTFRCDPISEHNRLYWYRQTLGQGPEFLTYFQNEAQLEKSRLLSDRFSAERPKGSFSTLEIQRTEQGDSAMYLCASSATSVEQFFGPGTRLTVL.

This clone was found once. The chain joins TRBV5-6 to TRBJ1-5, with 7 bases fitting TRBD1. The CDR3 sequence is 17 residues long. Germline CDR1 reads SGHDT; CDR2 reads YYEEEE. The junction had 6 bases not matched to a gene; V was cut back by 0 bases and J by 0 bases. The CDR3 DNA is TGTGCCAGCAGCTTGGGAGCGACAGGGTATAGCAATCAGCCCCAGCATTTT. Its protein is CASSLGATGYSNQPQHF.

This clone was seen just once. The CDR3 protein is CAISARDRDSYEQYF. The CDR3 nucleotides read TGTGCCATCAGCGCCCGGGACAGGGACTCCTACGAGCAGTACTTC. The chain has TRBV10-3 and TRBJ2-7; 9 nucleotides align to TRBD1. Germline CDR1 is ENHRY and CDR2 is SYGVKD. The CDR3 sequence is 15 residues long. The V and J ends lost 6 bases and 0 bases, in that order; junction bases with no gene match: 6.

This chain connects TRBV6-6 to TRBJ2-3; a weak D match, TRBD2 (5 bases). With 4 bases removed from V and 0 bases from J, the gap between germline ends came to 8 bases. Germline-derived CDR1 and CDR2 are MNHNY and SVGAGI (reference sequence). The CDR3 has 14 amino acids. As DNA, the CDR3 is TGTGCCAGCAGTTCGTGGACTAGCACAGATACGCAGTATTTT. It yields the protein CASSSWTSTDTQYF.

The rearrangement uses TRBV2 and TRBJ2-7; 8 bases align to TRBD2. Germline V CDR1 and CDR2: SNHLY, FYNNEI. The CDR3 is 14 amino acids. After removal of 6 bases from V and 4 bases from J, the junction contained 8 bases not matched to a gene. The DNA of the CDR3 is TGTGCCAGCAGCTCGGGGGGGGAGGATTACGAGCAGTACTTC. The encoded protein is CASSSGGEDYEQYF.

The J gene is TRBJ2-7, the V gene TRBV6-5, with 9 nucleotides matching TRBD2. In germline, CDR1 is MNHEY, CDR2 SVGAGI. CDR3 length equals 15 residues. Trimming took 3 bases from V and 0 from J; bases not matched to a gene: 3. CDR3: CASSYFSGSSYEQYF. As DNA, the CDR3 is TGTGCCAGCAGTTATTTTAGCGGGAGCTCCTACGAGCAGTACTTC.

J is TRBJ2-6 and V is TRBV19; D gene unclear. Between the trimmed V and J ends, which lost 11 bases and 0 bases, there was a span of 5 bases. Germline V gene data show CDR1 as LNHDA and CDR2 as SQIVND (reference sequence). CDR3 length: 12 residues. The CDR3 sequence is CAVGSGANVLTF. The CDR3, as DNA: TGTGCCGTTGGCTCTGGGGCCAACGTCCTGACTTTC.

The chain employs TRBV27 and TRBJ2-7, with D hard to call. Germline assignment: CDR1 MNHEY and CDR2 SMNVEV (reference sequence). This CDR3 comprises 14 residues. With 5 bases removed from V and 0 bases from J, the gap between germline ends came to 11 bases. CDR3 DNA sequence: TGTGCCAGCAGTCCCTTAGGCCTCTCCTACGAGCAGTACTTC. Amino acid sequence: CASSPLGLSYEQYF.

Written as DNA, the CDR3 is TGTGCCAGCAGGTCCGACCCAGCGGGGGGGGTCACAGATACGCAGTATTTT. Its translation is CASRSDPAGGVTDTQYF. The rearrangement uses TRBV27 and TRBJ2-3; 10 bases are a match to TRBD2. V was clipped by 6 bases and J by 2 bases; unmatched bases: 11. The CDR3 covers 17 residues. CDR1 and CDR2 from the germline V gene are MNHEY and SMNVEV (reference sequence).

The sample holds one count of this clone. This same CDR3 is encoded by further DNA sequences in the sample. The chain joins TRBV15 to TRBJ1-5; D unclear. CDR1 LNHNV and CDR2 YYDKDF come from the germline V gene (reference sequence). V lost 0 bases and J lost 6, with 12 bases in between. The CDR3 has 15 residues. The CDR3 is CATSRDLGVGQPQHF. CDR3 in DNA: TGTGCCACCAGCAGAGATCTCGGGGTGGGTCAGCCCCAGCATTTT.

The rearrangement joins TRBV9 to TRBJ1-3; D is undetermined. This CDR3 is built from 14 residues. V lost 4 bases to trimming and J lost 0 bases, with 8 bases between them. Looked up from germline, CDR1 is SGDLS and CDR2 is YYNGEE. CDR3: CASSPHLSGNTIYF. The CDR3 DNA is TGTGCCAGCAGCCCCCATCTCTCTGGAAACACCATATATTTT.

This chain links TRBV30 with TRBJ2-3; tentative D call: TRBD2 (6 bases). Germline CDR1 is GTSNPN and CDR2 is SVGIG (reference sequence). Trimming left V 2 bases short and J 0 bases short, with 12 bases between. The CDR3 length is 15 residues. DNA for the CDR3: TGTGCCTGGAGTAAGGGCGGGGCGAGCACAGATACGCAGTATTTT. It yields the protein CAWSKGGASTDTQYF.

The gene calls are TRBV7-6 and TRBJ1-1; the D gene is possibly TRBD1 (6 bases). V was cut by 3 bases and J by 1 base, with 12 bases left in between. In germline, CDR1 is SGHVS, CDR2 FNYEAQ. The CDR3 has 15 residues. CDR3 loop: CASSLDPTGNTEAFF. CDR3 DNA sequence: TGTGCCAGCAGCTTGGACCCGACAGGGAACACTGAAGCTTTCTTT.

The CDR3 region has the DNA TGTGCCAGCAGCTTCGAAACAGGGACCTCCTACGAGCAGTACTTC. It translates to CASSFETGTSYEQYF. The J gene is TRBJ2-7, the V gene TRBV5-6, with D possibly TRBD1 on 6 matching bases. This CDR3 spans 15 amino acids. V was shortened by 2 bases and J by 0 bases, with 12 bases between the two germline ends. From germline, CDR1 is SGHDT and CDR2 YYEEEE.

The chain couples TRBV27 to TRBJ1-6; 11 nucleotides align to TRBD1. This CDR3 region has 15 residues. Losses at the gene ends were 7 bases for V and 9 bases for J; bases not matched to a gene: 8. Germline V gene sequence: CDR1 MNHEY, CDR2 SMNVEV (reference sequence). This CDR3 reads CASTIIGTGGSPLHF. In nucleotides, the CDR3 is TGTGCCAGCACTATCATAGGGACAGGGGGTTCACCCCTCCACTTT.

The CDR3 nucleotides read TGTGCCAGCAGGCCGGGACACCTTAATTCACCCCTCCACTTT. Its protein is CASRPGHLNSPLHF. The rearrangement uses TRBV6-5 and TRBJ1-6; a weak D match, TRBD1 (6 bases). Per germline, CDR1 MNHEY and CDR2 SVGAGI. V dropped 6 bases and J dropped 6 bases, with 12 bases sitting between them. This CDR3 spans 14 amino acids.

CDR3 in amino acids: CASGLVPGTSGRAIHEQYF. The CDR3 nucleotides read TGTGCTAGTGGTTTGGTACCAGGAACTAGCGGGAGGGCAATCCACGAGCAGTACTTC. The J gene is TRBJ2-7, the V gene TRBV12-5; 13 bases line up with TRBD2. The V and J ends lost 0 bases and 5 bases, in that order; junction bases with no gene match: 13. Germline V gives CDR1 LGHNT, CDR2 FRNRAP. The CDR3 runs to 19 residues.

For this clone: The sample has other DNA sequences that encode this CDR3 too. V usage is TRBV6-5 and J usage is TRBJ2-2; 7 nucleotides match TRBD2. Germline V gene data show CDR1 as MNHEY and CDR2 as SVGAGI. This CDR3 has 15 residues. V dropped 4 bases and J dropped 1; count of bases not matched to a gene: 3. The CDR3 protein is CASSSSGENTGELFF. For the CDR3, the DNA is TGTGCCAGCAGTTCGAGCGGGGAGAACACCGGGGAGCTGTTTTTT.

V gene TRBV6-5 combines with J gene TRBJ2-7; D may be TRBD2 (6 bases). The CDR3 sequence is 15 residues long. V was cut by 2 bases and J by 7 bases, with 18 bases left in between. The germline gives CDR1 MNHEY, CDR2 SVGAGI. The CDR3 region has the DNA TGTGCCAGCAGTTACGGCGGGGCAGGGTCGGGAGAGCAGTACTTC. This translates into CASSYGGAGSGEQYF.

This rearrangement joins TRBV7-8 to TRBJ1-4; D is uncertain. This CDR3 contains 17 residues. The V end lost 1 base, the J end lost 0 bases, and 12 bases lay between the germline ends. CDR1 and CDR2 (germline): SGHVS, FQNEAQ. CDR3 DNA: TGTGCCAGCAGCTTAGGGCCGGCAGACACAACTAATGAAAAACTGTTTTTT. Encoded protein: CASSLGPADTTNEKLFF. Complete variable domain (other parts from reference TRBV7-8 and TRBJ1-4): GAGVSQSPRYKVAKRGQDVALRCDPISGHVSLFWYQQALGQGPEFLTYFQNEAQLDKSGLPSDRFFAERPEGSVSTLKIQRTQQEDSAVYLCASSLGPADTTNEKLFFGSGTQLSVL.

The chain links TRBV13 to TRBJ2-1, with 8 positions matching TRBD1. This CDR3 region has 14 residues. Germline-derived CDR1 and CDR2 are PRHDT and FYEKMQ (reference sequence). Trimming cost V 5 bases and J 5 bases; bases outside gene matches: 5. The CDR3 coding sequence is TGTGCCAGCAGCCCAGGACAGGGACACAATGAGCAGTTCTTC. Translating it yields CASSPGQGHNEQFF.